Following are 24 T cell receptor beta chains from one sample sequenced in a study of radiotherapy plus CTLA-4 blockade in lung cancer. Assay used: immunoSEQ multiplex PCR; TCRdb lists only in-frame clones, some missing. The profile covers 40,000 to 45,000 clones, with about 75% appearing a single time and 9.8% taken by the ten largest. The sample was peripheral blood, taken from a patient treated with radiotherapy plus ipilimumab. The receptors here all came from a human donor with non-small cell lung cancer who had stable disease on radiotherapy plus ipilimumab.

CDR3 coding DNA: TGTGCCAGCGGAAGGGGAAATCAGCCCCAGCATTTT. Its translation: CASGRGNQPQHF. This chain links TRBV18 with TRBJ1-5, with D perhaps matching TRBD1 (5 bases). Trimming stripped 8 bases from V and 4 bases from J, with 9 bases between. The CDR3 is made up of 12 amino acids. Germline CDR1 is KGHSH and CDR2 is LQKENI.

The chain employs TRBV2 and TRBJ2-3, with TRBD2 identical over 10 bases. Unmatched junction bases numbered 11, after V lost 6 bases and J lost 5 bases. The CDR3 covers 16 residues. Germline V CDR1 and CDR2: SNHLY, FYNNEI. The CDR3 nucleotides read TGTGCCAGCAGGAACCTAGGAGCGGGGGGGCTAGATACGCAGTATTTT. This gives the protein CASRNLGAGGLDTQYF.

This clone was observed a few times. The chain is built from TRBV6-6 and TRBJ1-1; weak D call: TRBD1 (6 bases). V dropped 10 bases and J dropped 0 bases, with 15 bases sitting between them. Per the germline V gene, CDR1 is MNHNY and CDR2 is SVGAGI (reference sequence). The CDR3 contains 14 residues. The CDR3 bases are TGTGCCACCAGACGGACAGAAATGAACACTGAAGCTTTCTTT. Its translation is CATRRTEMNTEAFF.

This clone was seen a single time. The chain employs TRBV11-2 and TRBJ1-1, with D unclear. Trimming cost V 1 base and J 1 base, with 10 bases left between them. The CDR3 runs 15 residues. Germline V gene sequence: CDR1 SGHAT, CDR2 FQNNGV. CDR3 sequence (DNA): TGTGCCAGCAGCTTAGGGAATGGAGGGAACACTGAAGCTTTCTTT. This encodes CASSLGNGGNTEAFF.

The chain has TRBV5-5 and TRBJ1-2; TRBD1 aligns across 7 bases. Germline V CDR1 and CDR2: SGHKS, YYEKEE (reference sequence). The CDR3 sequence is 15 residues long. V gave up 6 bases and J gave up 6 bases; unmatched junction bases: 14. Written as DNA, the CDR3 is TGTGCCAGCAACCTACAACTCCGGACAGGCCATGGCTACACCTTC. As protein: CASNLQLRTGHGYTF.

CDR3 nucleotides: TGTGCCAGCAGTCGAACCGGGACAGGTGATTACAATGAGCAGTTCTTC. Translating gives CASSRTGTGDYNEQFF. The rearrangement uses TRBV7-8 and TRBJ2-1; 8 bases agree with TRBD1. The length of the CDR3 is 16 residues. J gave up 4 bases and V 6 bases, and 11 bases lay outside the gene matches. Germline CDR1 SGHVS, CDR2 FQNEAQ.

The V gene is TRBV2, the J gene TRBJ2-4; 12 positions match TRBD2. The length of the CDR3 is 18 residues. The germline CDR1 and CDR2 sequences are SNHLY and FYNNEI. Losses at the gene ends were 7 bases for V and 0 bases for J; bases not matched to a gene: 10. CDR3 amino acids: CASKPGLAGTIAKNIQYF. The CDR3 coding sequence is TGTGCCAGCAAGCCGGGACTAGCGGGCACCATAGCCAAAAACATTCAGTACTTC.

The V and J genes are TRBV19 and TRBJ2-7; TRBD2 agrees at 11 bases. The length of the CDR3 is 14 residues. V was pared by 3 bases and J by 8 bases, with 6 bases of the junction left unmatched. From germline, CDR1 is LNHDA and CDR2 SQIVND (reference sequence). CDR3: CASSMTSGVRKQYF. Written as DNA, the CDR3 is TGTGCCAGTAGTATGACTAGCGGGGTAAGGAAGCAGTACTTC. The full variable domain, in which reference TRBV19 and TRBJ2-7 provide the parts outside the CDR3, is DGGITQSPKYLFRKEGQNVTLSCEQNLNHDAMYWYRQDPGQGLRLIYYSQIVNDFQKGDIAEGYSVSREKKESFPLTVTSAQKNPTAFYLCASSMTSGVRKQYFGPGTRLTVT.

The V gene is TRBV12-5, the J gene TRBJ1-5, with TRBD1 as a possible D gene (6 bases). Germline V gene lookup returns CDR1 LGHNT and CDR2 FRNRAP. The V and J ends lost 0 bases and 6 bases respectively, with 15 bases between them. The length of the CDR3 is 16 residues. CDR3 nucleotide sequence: TGTGCTAGTGGTTTGGTTCTCCCAGGGGTGGGTCAGCCCCAGCATTTT. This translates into CASGLVLPGVGQPQHF.

The CDR3, as DNA: TGTGCCAGCAACGGCGGGGGGGCAACAGATACGCAGTATTTT. Translation gives CASNGGGATDTQYF. The chain carries TRBV25-1 and TRBJ2-3; 9 bases agree with TRBD2. Germline CDR1 and CDR2: MGHDK and SYGVNS. The CDR3 runs to 14 residues. The junction had 5 bases not matched to a gene; V was cut back by 7 bases and J by 3 bases.

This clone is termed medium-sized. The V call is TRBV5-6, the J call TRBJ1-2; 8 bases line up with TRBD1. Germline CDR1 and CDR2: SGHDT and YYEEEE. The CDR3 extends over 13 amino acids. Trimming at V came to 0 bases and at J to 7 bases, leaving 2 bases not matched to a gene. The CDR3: CASSLVTGVGYTF. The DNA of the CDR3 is TGTGCCAGCAGCTTGGTGACAGGGGTTGGCTACACCTTC.

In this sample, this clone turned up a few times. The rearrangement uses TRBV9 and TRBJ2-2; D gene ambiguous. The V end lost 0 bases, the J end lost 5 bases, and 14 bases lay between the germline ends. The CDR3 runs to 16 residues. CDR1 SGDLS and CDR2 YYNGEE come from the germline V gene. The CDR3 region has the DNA TGTGCCAGCAGCGTAGCTTCTGGCTCCAGAACCGGGGAGCTGTTTTTT. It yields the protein CASSVASGSRTGELFF.

DNA for the CDR3: TGTGCCAGCAGGACTAGCGGGGGGGCCCACGAGCAGTACTTC. Translating gives CASRTSGGAHEQYF. The rearrangement links TRBV6-1 to TRBJ2-7; 14 bases match TRBD2. Germline V gene data show CDR1 as MNHNS and CDR2 as SASEGT. This CDR3 spans 14 amino acids. After removal of 6 bases from V and 5 bases from J, the junction contained 3 bases not matched to a gene.

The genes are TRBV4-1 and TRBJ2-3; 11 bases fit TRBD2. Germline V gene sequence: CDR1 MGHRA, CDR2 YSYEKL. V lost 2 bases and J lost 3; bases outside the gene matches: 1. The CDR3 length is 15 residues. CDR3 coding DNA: TGCGCCAGCAGCCAATTAGCGGGGGGGACAGATACGCAGTATTTT. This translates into CASSQLAGGTDTQYF.

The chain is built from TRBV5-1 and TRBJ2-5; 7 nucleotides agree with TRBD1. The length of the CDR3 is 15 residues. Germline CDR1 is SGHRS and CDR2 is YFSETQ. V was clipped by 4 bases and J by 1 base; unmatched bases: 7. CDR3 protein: CASSSQTGPQETQYF. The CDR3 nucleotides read TGCGCCAGCAGCAGCCAGACAGGGCCCCAAGAGACCCAGTACTTC.

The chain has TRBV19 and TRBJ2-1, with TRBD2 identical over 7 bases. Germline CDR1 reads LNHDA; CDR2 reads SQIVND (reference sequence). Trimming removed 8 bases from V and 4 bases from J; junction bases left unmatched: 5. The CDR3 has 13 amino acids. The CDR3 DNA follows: TGTGCCAGTCGACCGGGACTATACAATGAGCAGTTCTTC. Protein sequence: CASRPGLYNEQFF.

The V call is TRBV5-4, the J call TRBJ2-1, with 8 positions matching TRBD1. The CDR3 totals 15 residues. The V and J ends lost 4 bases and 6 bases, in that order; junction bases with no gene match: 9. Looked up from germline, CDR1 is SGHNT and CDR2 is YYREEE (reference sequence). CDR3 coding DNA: TGTGCCAGCAGCCCGGGACAGGTATGGTCCAATGAGCAGTTCTTC. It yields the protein CASSPGQVWSNEQFF.

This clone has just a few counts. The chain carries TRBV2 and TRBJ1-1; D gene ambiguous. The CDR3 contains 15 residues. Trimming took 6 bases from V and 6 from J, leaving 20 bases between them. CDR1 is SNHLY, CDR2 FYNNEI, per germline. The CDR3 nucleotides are TGTGCCAGCAGGCAACTATCCGGGTCTCCAGCTGAAGCTTTCTTT. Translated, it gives CASRQLSGSPAEAFF.

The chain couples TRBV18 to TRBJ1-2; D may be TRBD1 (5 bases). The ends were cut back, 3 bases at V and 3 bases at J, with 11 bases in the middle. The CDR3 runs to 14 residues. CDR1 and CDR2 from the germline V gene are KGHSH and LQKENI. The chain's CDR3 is CASSPAGSDYGYTF. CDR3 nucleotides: TGTGCCAGCTCACCGGCAGGGTCAGACTATGGCTACACCTTC.

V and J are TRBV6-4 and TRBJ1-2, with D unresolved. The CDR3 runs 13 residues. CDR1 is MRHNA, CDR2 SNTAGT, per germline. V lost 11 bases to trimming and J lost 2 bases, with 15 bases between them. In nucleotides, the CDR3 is TGTGCCCAGCCATCCCGGGTGAACTATGGCTACACCTTC. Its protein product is CAQPSRVNYGYTF.

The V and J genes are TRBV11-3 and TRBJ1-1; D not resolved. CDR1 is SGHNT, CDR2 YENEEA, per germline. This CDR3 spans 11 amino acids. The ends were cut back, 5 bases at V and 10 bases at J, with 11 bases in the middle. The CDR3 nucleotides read TGTGCCAGCAGCGAAAGCGTGACAGCTTTCTTT. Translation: CASSESVTAFF.

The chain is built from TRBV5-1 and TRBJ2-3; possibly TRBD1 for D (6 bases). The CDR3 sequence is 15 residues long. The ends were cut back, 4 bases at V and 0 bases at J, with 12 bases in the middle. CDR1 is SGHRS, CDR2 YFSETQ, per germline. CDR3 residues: CASSRTETSTDTQYF. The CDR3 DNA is TGCGCCAGCAGCCGGACAGAGACTAGCACAGATACGCAGTATTTT. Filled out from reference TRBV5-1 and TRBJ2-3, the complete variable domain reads KAGVTQTPRYLIKTRGQQVTLSCSPISGHRSVSWYQQTPGQGLQFLFEYFSETQRNKGNFPGRFSGRQFSNSRSEMNVSTLELGDSALYLCASSRTETSTDTQYFGPGTRLTVL.

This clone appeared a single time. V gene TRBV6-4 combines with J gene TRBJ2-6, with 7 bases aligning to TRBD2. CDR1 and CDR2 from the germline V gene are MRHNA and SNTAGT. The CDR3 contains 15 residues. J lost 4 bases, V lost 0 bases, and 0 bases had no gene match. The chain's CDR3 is CASSDSGGGANVLTF. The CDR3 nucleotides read TGTGCCAGCAGTGACTCGGGAGGGGGGGCCAACGTCCTGACTTTC.

The CDR3 sequence is CAWNHRVNEKLFF. The CDR3 region has the DNA TGTGCCTGGAATCACAGGGTGAATGAAAAACTGTTTTTT. V is TRBV30 and J is TRBJ1-4; TRBD1 might be the D (6 bases). The V gene's germline CDR1 is GTSNPN and CDR2 SVGIG (reference sequence). V shed 4 bases and J shed 5 bases, with 11 bases lying between them. The CDR3 sequence is 13 residues long.